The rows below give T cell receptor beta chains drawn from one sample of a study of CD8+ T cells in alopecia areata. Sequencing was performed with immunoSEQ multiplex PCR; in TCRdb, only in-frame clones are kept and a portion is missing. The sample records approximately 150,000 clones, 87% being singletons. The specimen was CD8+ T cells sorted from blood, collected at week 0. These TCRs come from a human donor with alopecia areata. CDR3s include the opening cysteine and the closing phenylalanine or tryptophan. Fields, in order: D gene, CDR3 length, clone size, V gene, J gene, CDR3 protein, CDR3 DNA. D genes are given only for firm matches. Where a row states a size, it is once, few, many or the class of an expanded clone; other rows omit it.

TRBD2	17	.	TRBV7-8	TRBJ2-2	CASGLAGGGANTGELFF	TGTGCCAGCGGACTAGCGGGAGGGGGCGCGAACACCGGGGAGCTGTTTTTT
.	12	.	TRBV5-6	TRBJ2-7	CASSFTGNEQYF	TGTGCCAGCAGCTTTACAGGAAACGAGCAGTACTTC
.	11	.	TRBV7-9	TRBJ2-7	CASSSIGEQYF	TGTGCCAGCAGCTCCATCGGAGAGCAGTACTTC
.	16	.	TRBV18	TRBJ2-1	CASSPGGQGSYNEQFF	TGTGCCAGCTCACCAGGTGGGCAGGGTTCCTACAATGAGCAGTTCTTC
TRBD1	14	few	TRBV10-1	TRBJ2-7	CASSRDSSDSEQYF	TGCGCCAGCAGTCGGGACAGCTCCGACTCCGAGCAGTACTTC
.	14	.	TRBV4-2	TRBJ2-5	CASSQVEGQETQYF	TGTGCCAGCAGCCAAGTCGAGGGCCAAGAGACCCAGTACTTC
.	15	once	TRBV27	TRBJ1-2	CASTKHGGPPYGYTF	TGTGCCAGCACCAAACACGGGGGACCCCCCTATGGCTACACCTTC
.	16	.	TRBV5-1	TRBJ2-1	CASSTNIKPRHNEQFF	TGCGCCAGCAGCACCAACATTAAACCCCGTCACAATGAGCAGTTCTTC
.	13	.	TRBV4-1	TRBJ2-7	CASSVGTSYEQYF	TGCGCCAGCAGCGTAGGGACCTCCTACGAGCAGTACTTC
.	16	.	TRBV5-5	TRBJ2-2	CASSLGLNGDTGELFF	TGTGCCAGCAGCTTGGGACTCAACGGGGACACCGGGGAGCTGTTTTTT
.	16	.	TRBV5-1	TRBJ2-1	CASSSGTSNRIDEQFF	TGCGCCAGCAGCTCCGGGACCTCAAATCGGATCGATGAGCAGTTCTTC
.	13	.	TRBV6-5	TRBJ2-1	CASSYSQGHEQFF	TGTGCCAGCAGTTACTCGCAGGGGCATGAGCAGTTCTTC
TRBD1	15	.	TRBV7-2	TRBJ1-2	CASSLYRGDNYGYTF	TGTGCCAGCAGCTTATACAGGGGCGACAACTATGGCTACACCTTC
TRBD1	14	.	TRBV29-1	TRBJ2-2	CSVKGTGPTGELFF	TGCAGCGTTAAAGGGACAGGGCCCACCGGGGAGCTGTTTTTT
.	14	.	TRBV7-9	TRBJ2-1	CASSLSGSYNEQFF	TGTGCCAGCAGCTTATCGGGTTCCTACAATGAGCAGTTCTTC
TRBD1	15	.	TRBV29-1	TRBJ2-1	CSVEAPRDSYNEQFF	TGCAGCGTTGAAGCCCCCCGGGACAGCTACAATGAGCAGTTCTTC
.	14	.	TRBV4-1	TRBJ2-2	CASSLTTNTGELFF	TGCGCCAGCAGCTTAACAACGAACACCGGGGAGCTGTTTTTT
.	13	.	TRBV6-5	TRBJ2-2	CASSIILSGELFF	TGTGCCAGCAGCATAATCCTCAGTGGGGAGCTGTTTTTT
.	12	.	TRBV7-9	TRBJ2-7	CASSWENYEQYF	TGTGCCAGCAGTTGGGAGAACTACGAGCAGTACTTC
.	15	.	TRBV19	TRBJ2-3	CASSLAARSTDTQYF	TGTGCCAGTAGTCTGGCGGCGAGGAGCACAGATACGCAGTATTTT